A single sample is the source of the 21 T cell receptor beta chains below, sequenced in a study of T cell responses to AZD1222 COVID-19 vaccine (dated by TCRdb to the early 2020s). The receptor library was made with the immunoSEQ multiplex PCR assay. Held by TCRdb, this immuneACCESS table contains in-frame sequences only and omits some clones. Under half of the omission traces to an unresolved V gene where checked; the cause of the rest is unknown. The sample yields 50,000 to 70,000 clones; around 85% were counted once. Roughly 19% of the sample lies in the top ten. Explained via the paper, the time point label denotes: baseline before first vaccination. The treatment or condition label here, explained by the study, means: meningococcal conjugate vaccine given as trial control. The sample was peripheral blood, taken on day 0 of MenACWY control vaccination. Receptors originate from an adult in good health.

The chain joins TRBV28 to TRBJ1-1; maybe TRBD1 (6 bases). The germline CDR1 and CDR2 sequences are MDHEN and SYDVKM. This CDR3 comprises 16 residues. Trimming removed 2 bases at V and 4 bases at J, with 17 bases between. The CDR3 sequence: CASSLETGSRSTEAFF. The CDR3 bases are TGTGCCAGCAGTTTAGAAACAGGGAGTAGGTCCACTGAAGCTTTCTTT. The full variable domain, its missing parts supplied by reference TRBV28 and TRBJ1-1, is DVKVTQSSRYLVKRTGEKVFLECVQDMDHENMFWYRQDPGLGLRLIYFSYDVKMKEKGDIPEGYSVSREKKERFSLILESASTNQTSMYLCASSLETGSRSTEAFFGQGTRLTVV.

V gene TRBV27 combines with J gene TRBJ2-5, with 8 bases matching TRBD2. CDR3 length: 13 residues. The J segment lost 9 bases and the V segment lost 5 bases, leaving 8 bases of the junction unmatched. Per germline, CDR1 MNHEY and CDR2 SMNVEV (reference sequence). The CDR3 region is CASSLARGGPQYF. CDR3 in DNA: TGTGCCAGCAGTCTAGCTCGGGGGGGACCCCAGTACTTC.

The chain uses TRBV7-2 and TRBJ2-2; D is unclear. V was trimmed by 4 bases and J by 7 bases, leaving 13 bases between them. This CDR3 spans 14 amino acids. Germline CDR1 SGHTA, CDR2 FQGNSA. In nucleotides, the CDR3 is TGTGCCAGCAGCTCCGGTTTAGTTGGCGGGGAGCTGTTTTTT. It codes for CASSSGLVGGELFF.

V usage is TRBV6-5 and J usage is TRBJ1-2; perhaps TRBD1 as D (6 bases). V shed 8 bases and J shed 4 bases, with 14 bases lying between them. The germline CDR1 and CDR2 sequences are MNHEY and SVGAGI. The CDR3 consists of 13 residues. The CDR3 region is CASDPGQIYGYTF. CDR3 DNA: TGTGCCAGCGACCCAGGACAGATCTATGGCTACACCTTC.

A single count supports this clone. The chain recombines TRBV4-3 with TRBJ1-4; D call uncertain. Per the germline V gene, CDR1 is LGHNA and CDR2 is YSLEER. V shed 1 base and J shed 8 bases, with 5 bases lying between them. This CDR3 spans 12 amino acids. The CDR3 reads CASSQVREKLFF. CDR3 DNA: TGCGCCAGCAGCCAAGTTCGGGAAAAACTGTTTTTT.

The chain is built from TRBV9 and TRBJ2-7; no reliable D call. Germline lookup yields CDR1 SGDLS and CDR2 YYNGEE. V shed 1 base and J shed 6 bases, with 11 bases lying between them. The CDR3 has 13 amino acids. CDR3 loop: CASSVFYGTEQYF. The CDR3 DNA reads TGTGCCAGCAGCGTATTCTACGGAACCGAGCAGTACTTC.

This chain connects TRBV28 to TRBJ2-7, with unresolved D. With 6 bases removed from V and 2 bases from J, the gap between germline ends came to 14 bases. This CDR3 region has 14 residues. The germline V gene encodes CDR1 MDHEN and CDR2 SYDVKM. The CDR3 nucleotides read TGTGCCAGCAGCAGCACTACCCTTCCCTACGAGCAGTACTTC. Protein product: CASSSTTLPYEQYF.

In DNA form, the CDR3 reads TGTGCCAGCAGGCCCTGGACAGATAAGAACACTGAAGCTTTCTTT. It is translated as CASRPWTDKNTEAFF. This sequence joins TRBV27 and TRBJ1-1, with D perhaps TRBD1 (6 bases). Trimming pared 6 bases from V and 1 base from J, leaving 15 bases between. CDR3 length: 15 residues. Germline V gene lookup returns CDR1 MNHEY and CDR2 SMNVEV (reference sequence).

This clone was detected a few times. The chain joins TRBV7-2 to TRBJ1-1, with D perhaps TRBD1 (6 bases). V was clipped by 2 bases and J by 8 bases, with 12 bases between them. The CDR3 runs to 13 residues. The V gene's germline CDR1 is SGHTA and CDR2 FQGNSA. The CDR3 coding sequence is TGTGCCAGCAGCTTACGCCGTGGGACAGAAGCTTTCTTT. Translated: CASSLRRGTEAFF.

The chain has TRBV6-1 and TRBJ2-7; D is unclear. CDR1 is MNHNS and CDR2 is SASEGT in the germline V gene. The CDR3 loop spans 13 amino acids. V lost 0 bases to trimming and J lost 2 bases, with 5 bases between them. This chain's CDR3 is CASSEAPAYEQYF. As DNA, the CDR3 is TGTGCCAGCAGTGAAGCGCCGGCCTACGAGCAGTACTTC.

The rearrangement joins TRBV19 to TRBJ2-1; 11 nucleotides agree with TRBD2. Germline V gene data show CDR1 as LNHDA and CDR2 as SQIVND (reference sequence). The length of the CDR3 is 16 residues. V gave up 1 base and J gave up 8 bases; unmatched junction bases: 7. The CDR3 reads CASSIVAGGPIDEQFF. In DNA, the CDR3 is TGTGCCAGTAGTATAGTAGCGGGAGGGCCTATAGATGAGCAGTTCTTC.

This rearrangement joins TRBV29-1 to TRBJ2-3, with 14 nucleotides matching TRBD2. This CDR3 region has 20 residues. Germline-derived CDR1 and CDR2 are SQVTM and ANQGSEA. The trim removed 2 bases at V and 0 bases at J, leaving 13 bases unmatched. CDR3 coding DNA: TGCAGCGTTGAAAATTCTCTGGGGGGGACTAGCGGGAGTAGCACAGATACGCAGTATTTT. This codes for CSVENSLGGTSGSSTDTQYF.

Concerning this clone itself: Other nucleotide sequences in the sample specify the same CDR3. The CDR3 here is CATSDPGQGSTGELFF. Written as DNA, the CDR3 is TGTGCCACCAGTGATCCAGGACAGGGATCCACCGGGGAGCTGTTTTTT. This sequence joins TRBV24-1 and TRBJ2-2; 8 nucleotides agree with TRBD1. Germline values: CDR1 KGHDR, CDR2 SFDVKD. With 3 bases clipped from V and 4 bases from J, the junction kept 6 bases outside the gene matches. The CDR3 runs 16 residues.

This chain joins TRBV2 and TRBJ1-1; D might be TRBD1 (5 bases). Looked up from germline, CDR1 is SNHLY and CDR2 is FYNNEI. Trimming cost V 1 base and J 10 bases, with 10 bases left between them. The CDR3 is made up of 12 amino acids. CDR3 nucleotide sequence: TGTGCCAGCAGTGAAGTAGGGGTGTCAGCTTTCTTT. Its translation is CASSEVGVSAFF.

This rearrangement joins TRBV11-2 to TRBJ2-3, with 9 bases identical to TRBD1. The length of the CDR3 is 16 residues. V shed 4 bases and J 3 bases; nucleotides not matched to a gene: 8. The germline V gene has CDR1 SGHAT and CDR2 FQNNGV. The CDR3 loop reads CASSYLRGQGTDTQYF. CDR3 bases: TGTGCCAGCAGCTACCTAAGGGGACAGGGAACAGATACGCAGTATTTT.

The chain has TRBV5-4 and TRBJ2-1; D call uncertain. V was shortened by 3 bases and J by 6 bases, with 13 bases between the two germline ends. There are 14 residues in the CDR3. Germline values: CDR1 SGHNT, CDR2 YYREEE (reference sequence). CDR3 bases: TGTGCCAGCAGCTCCTCTCGAGCGTCCAATGAGCAGTTCTTC. It yields the protein CASSSSRASNEQFF. Variable domain in full (rest from reference TRBV5-4 and TRBJ2-1): ETGVTQSPTHLIKTRGQQVTLRCSSQSGHNTVSWYQQALGQGPQFIFQYYREEENGRGNFPPRFSGLQFPNYSSELNVNALELDDSALYLCASSSSRASNEQFFGPGTRLTVL.

V and J are TRBV28 and TRBJ1-4; 8 bases are a match to TRBD1. From germline, CDR1 is MDHEN and CDR2 SYDVKM. The CDR3 contains 16 residues. V was pared by 3 bases and J by 3 bases, with 6 bases of the junction left unmatched. CDR3 nucleotide sequence: TGTGCCAGCAGTTTGGCAGGGGGCTCTGCTAATGAAAAACTGTTTTTT. Translating it yields CASSLAGGSANEKLFF. Supplemented by reference TRBV28 and TRBJ1-4, the full variable domain reads DVKVTQSSRYLVKRTGEKVFLECVQDMDHENMFWYRQDPGLGLRLIYFSYDVKMKEKGDIPEGYSVSREKKERFSLILESASTNQTSMYLCASSLAGGSANEKLFFGSGTQLSVL.

The CDR3 loop is CASSIHRGREEKLFF. CDR3 sequence (DNA): TGTGCCAGTAGTATTCACAGGGGGCGCGAGGAAAAACTGTTTTTT. The genes are TRBV19 and TRBJ1-4, with 9 bases identical to TRBD1. The CDR3 has 15 amino acids. Germline lookup yields CDR1 LNHDA and CDR2 SQIVND (reference sequence). With 3 bases clipped from V and 8 bases from J, the junction kept 7 bases outside the gene matches.

The chain has TRBV6-1 and TRBJ1-3, with 7 bases identical to TRBD1. CDR1 is MNHNS and CDR2 is SASEGT in the germline V gene. J gave up 2 bases and V 2 bases, and 0 bases lay outside the gene matches. The CDR3 has 14 amino acids. The chain's CDR3 is CASSETGAGNTIYF. CDR3 nucleotide sequence: TGTGCCAGCAGTGAAACAGGGGCTGGAAACACCATATATTTT.

The chain links TRBV19 to TRBJ2-7; D uncertain. CDR3 length: 14 amino acids. Germline V lookup: CDR1 LNHDA, CDR2 SQIVND (reference sequence). V gave up 2 bases and J gave up 2 bases, with 10 bases separating them. DNA of the CDR3: TGTGCCAGTAGTATAATGTCGCTGGCCTACGAGCAGTACTTC. This encodes CASSIMSLAYEQYF.

J is TRBJ2-1 and V is TRBV7-9; D assignment may be TRBD1 or TRBD2 (6 bases each). This CDR3 is 16 amino acids long. CDR1 and CDR2 (germline): SEHNR, FQNEAQ (reference sequence). The V and J ends lost 3 bases and 4 bases respectively, with 16 bases between them. CDR3 residues: CASSFPSGALYNEQFF. The CDR3 nucleotides read TGTGCCAGCAGCTTCCCCTCGGGGGCCCTATACAATGAGCAGTTCTTC.